This passage covers 28 T cell receptor beta chains from one sample sequenced in a study of T cells in Graves' hyperthyroidism and ophthalmopathy. There were TCR beta CDR3 regions amplified from RNA transcripts. Initially, a first-round RT-PCR of the TCR CDR3 employed the HTBI primer set. In TCRdb, the multiplex PCR reads were re-called with MiXCR into one record per CDR3 protein. Altogether fewer than 850,000 distinct CDR3 sequences are present, roughly 17% being singletons, with the ten largest covering roughly 16%. The sequenced sample was blood. The receptors shown here come from a man between 45 and 60 years old with Graves' hyperthyroidism.

In this sample, this clonotype turned up many times. The chain has TRBV9 and TRBJ2-3, with D possibly TRBD1 on 5 matching bases. Trimming pared 0 bases from V and 1 base from J, leaving 21 bases between. Germline CDR1 is SGDLS and CDR2 is YYNGEE. This CDR3 comprises 19 residues. CDR3 coding DNA: TGTGCCAGCAGCGTAGCAGACCAGGGTCGTGGCTCGGGCACAGATACGCAGTATTTT. The encoded protein is CASSVADQGRGSGTDTQYF.

The rearrangement joins TRBV7-3 to TRBJ2-7; 12 nucleotides agree with TRBD1. V shed 6 bases and J 6 bases; nucleotides not matched to a gene: 6. This CDR3 spans 14 amino acids. CDR1 and CDR2 (germline): SGHTA, FQGTGA. The CDR3 DNA follows: TGTGCCAGCAGGGCCGGGACAGGGGGCGGCGAGCAGTACTTC. Amino acids: CASRAGTGGGEQYF.

This clonotype was seen many times. The rearrangement joins TRBV7-9 to TRBJ2-3, with 10 bases aligning to TRBD2. CDR3 length equals 16 residues. Germline lookup yields CDR1 SEHNR and CDR2 FQNEAQ (reference sequence). The trim removed 1 base at V and 4 bases at J, leaving 5 bases unmatched. The DNA for the CDR3 is TGTGCCAGCAGCTTAGTCCTAGCGGGAGACCCAGATACGCAGTATTTT. It yields the protein CASSLVLAGDPDTQYF. The variable domain in full, with the rest retrieved from reference TRBV7-9 and TRBJ2-3, is DTGVSQNPRHKITKRGQNVTFRCDPISEHNRLYWYRQTLGQGPEFLTYFQNEAQLEKSRLLSDRFSAERPKGSFSTLEIQRTEQGDSAMYLCASSLVLAGDPDTQYFGPGTRLTVL.

This clonotype was counted at least ten times. V usage is TRBV3-1 and J usage is TRBJ2-1; 9 nucleotides line up with TRBD2. The germline V gene encodes CDR1 LGHDT and CDR2 YNNKEL (reference sequence). The CDR3 runs 18 residues. After removal of 9 bases from V and 6 bases from J, the junction contained 21 bases not matched to a gene. The CDR3 nucleotides are TGTGCCAGTGTTAAACCGGGACTAGCATCCCAAGTGGGCAATGAGCAGTTCTTC. Residues: CASVKPGLASQVGNEQFF.

The CDR3 sequence: CASRKSSYEQYF. The CDR3 DNA reads as TGTGCCAGCAGGAAGAGCTCCTACGAGCAGTACTTC. The chain couples TRBV12-3 or TRBV12-4 to TRBJ2-7, with D hard to call. This CDR3 spans 12 amino acids. V was clipped by 6 bases and J by 0 bases, with 6 bases between them.

This clonotype was counted a few times. This rearrangement joins TRBV20-1 to TRBJ2-7; TRBD1 aligns across 9 bases. The CDR3 is 16 amino acids. The V segment lost 0 bases and the J segment 3 bases; nucleotides outside the gene matches: 9. Germline V CDR1 and CDR2: DFQATT, SNEGSKA (reference sequence). The DNA for the CDR3 is TGCAGTGCTAGAGATCCGCGGACAGGGGAATACTACGAGCAGTACTTC. It codes for CSARDPRTGEYYEQYF.

This clonotype came up many times. The rearrangement uses TRBV20-1 and TRBJ2-1; D assignment may be TRBD1 or TRBD2 (5 bases each). CDR3 length: 12 amino acids. The V end was cut by 3 bases, the J end by 7 bases, with 10 bases between. Germline CDR1 and CDR2: DFQATT and SNEGSKA (reference sequence). For the CDR3, the DNA is TGCAGTGCTAGGAGGGCAGGGAATGAGCAGTTCTTC. It encodes CSARRAGNEQFF.

The chain couples TRBV4-3 to TRBJ1-2; 10 bases match TRBD1. CDR3 length equals 14 residues. Trimming cost V 5 bases and J 8 bases; bases outside gene matches: 8. CDR1 is LGHNA, CDR2 YSLEER, per germline. This CDR3 reads CASSGSGTGEGYTF. CDR3 nucleotide sequence: TGCGCCAGCAGCGGATCTGGGACAGGGGAAGGCTACACCTTC.

In its sample, this clonotype was seen many times. The chain combines TRBV30 with TRBJ1-2, with a tentative D call TRBD1 (5 bases). The germline V gene encodes CDR1 GTSNPN and CDR2 SVGIG (reference sequence). This CDR3 is 15 amino acids long. Deletions cut 2 bases from V and 5 bases from J, with 18 bases between. DNA of the CDR3: TGTGCCTGGAGTACTCTCAGGGATCGTGGGTATGGCTACACCTTC. This encodes CAWSTLRDRGYGYTF.

The chain links TRBV19 to TRBJ1-2, with 9 nucleotides matching TRBD1. J gave up 7 bases and V 5 bases, and 8 bases lay outside the gene matches. This CDR3 comprises 14 residues. Germline lookup yields CDR1 LNHDA and CDR2 SQIVND (reference sequence). CDR3 nucleotides: TGTGCCAGTAGTCCGGGACAGGGAATTTCTGGCTACACCTTC. This gives the protein CASSPGQGISGYTF.

This clonotype was recorded a few times. V is TRBV10-2 and J is TRBJ2-5; 12 bases align to TRBD1. This CDR3 has 15 amino acids. Germline CDR1 WSHSY, CDR2 SAAADI. With 11 bases clipped from V and 5 bases from J, the junction kept 12 bases outside the gene matches. The CDR3: CAATGTGGRSETQYF. CDR3 DNA sequence: TGCGCCGCCACCGGGACAGGGGGCCGTTCGGAGACCCAGTACTTC.

The chain employs TRBV9 and TRBJ1-1; perhaps TRBD1 as D (5 bases). V shed 4 bases and J shed 6 bases, with 13 bases lying between them. The CDR3 extends over 13 amino acids. Germline-derived CDR1 and CDR2 are SGDLS and YYNGEE. CDR3 sequence: CASSSLGRAEAFF. CDR3 nucleotides: TGTGCCAGCAGCTCGCTGGGACGGGCTGAAGCTTTCTTT.

This clonotype was counted many times. V gene TRBV28 combines with J gene TRBJ1-5; 8 positions agree with TRBD1. The CDR3 has 15 amino acids. Germline lookup yields CDR1 MDHEN and CDR2 SYDVKM. The V segment lost 6 bases and the J segment 1 base; nucleotides outside the gene matches: 5. CDR3 coding DNA: TGTGCCAGCAGCCAGACAGGGGTCAGCAATCAGCCCCAGCATTTT. Amino acid sequence: CASSQTGVSNQPQHF.

The rearrangement joins TRBV19 to TRBJ1-5; 9 positions agree with TRBD1. The germline V gene has CDR1 LNHDA and CDR2 SQIVND (reference sequence). V trimming: 4 bases; J trimming: 4 bases; junction bases outside the gene matches: 8. The CDR3 consists of 16 residues. The CDR3 protein is CASSNSGTGSNQPQHF. The CDR3 DNA is TGTGCCAGTAGTAACAGCGGGACAGGGTCGAATCAGCCCCAGCATTTT.

The chain's CDR3 is CASSGLAVSTDTQYF. In DNA, the CDR3 is TGTGCCAGCAGCGGGTTAGCGGTATCCACAGATACGCAGTATTTT. The chain uses TRBV5-4 and TRBJ2-3; D may be TRBD2 (6 bases). Trimming stripped 4 bases from V and 2 bases from J, with 14 bases between. CDR1 SGHNT and CDR2 YYREEE come from the germline V gene (reference sequence). The CDR3 sequence is 15 residues long. The whole variable domain, filled in from reference TRBV5-4 and TRBJ2-3, reads ETGVTQSPTHLIKTRGQQVTLRCSSQSGHNTVSWYQQALGQGPQFIFQYYREEENGRGNFPPRFSGLQFPNYSSELNVNALELDDSALYLCASSGLAVSTDTQYFGPGTRLTVL.

In its sample, this clonotype was seen many times. The V call is TRBV10-3, the J call TRBJ1-2; D unresolved. Between the trimmed V and J ends, which lost 0 bases and 3 bases, there was a span of 5 bases. This CDR3 spans 13 amino acids. The germline gives CDR1 ENHRY, CDR2 SYGVKD. The CDR3 coding sequence is TGTGCCATCAGTGAGTCGAATGACTATGGCTACACCTTC. It is translated as CAISESNDYGYTF.

This clonotype occurred many times. The J gene is TRBJ1-5, the V gene TRBV28; D ambiguous. Germline CDR1 and CDR2: MDHEN and SYDVKM. V was shortened by 5 bases and J by 2 bases, with 13 bases between the two germline ends. The CDR3 sequence is 15 residues long. The DNA for the CDR3 is TGTGCCAGCAGTGGGGTCTCCGAGGGCAATCAGCCCCAGCATTTT. Its protein product is CASSGVSEGNQPQHF.

There are a few counts of this clonotype. V is TRBV30 and J is TRBJ2-7; 7 positions agree with TRBD1. CDR1 is GTSNPN, CDR2 SVGIG, per germline (reference sequence). Trimming took 2 bases from V and 5 from J; bases not matched to a gene: 6. The CDR3 covers 13 residues. The CDR3 protein is CAWSFAQGNEQYF. CDR3 sequence (DNA): TGTGCCTGGAGTTTCGCACAGGGGAACGAGCAGTACTTC.

The table lists this clonotype with many counts. The chain combines TRBV28 with TRBJ1-5; D perhaps matches TRBD1 (5 bases). There are 15 residues in the CDR3. Germline V CDR1 and CDR2: MDHEN, SYDVKM. The V end lost 3 bases, the J end lost 5 bases, and 14 bases lay between the germline ends. The CDR3 DNA reads TGTGCCAGCAGTTTTTTCGGGGGAGGTGATCAGCCCCAGCATTTT. Residues: CASSFFGGGDQPQHF.

This clonotype was seen only a few times. At one end, the junction sequence differs from germline, possibly due to a read error. The chain carries TRBV7-9 and TRBJ2-7, with 10 bases lining up with TRBD2. CDR1 SEHNR and CDR2 FQNEAQ come from the germline V gene (reference sequence). The CDR3 sequence is 20 residues long. CDR3 amino acids: CASSQEDMGLAFLFSYEQYF. For the CDR3, the DNA is TGCGCCAGCAGCCAAGAGGATATGGGACTAGCGTTTTTGTTCTCCTACGAGCAGTACTTC.

The gene calls are TRBV10-3 and TRBJ2-1; D call uncertain. Trimming shortened V by 10 bases and J by 7 bases, and 20 bases separated the two germline ends. The germline V gene encodes CDR1 ENHRY and CDR2 SYGVKD. This CDR3 has 14 amino acids. CDR3 region: CATRLERAENEQFF. CDR3 sequence (DNA): TGTGCCACCAGGCTTGAACGGGCGGAGAATGAGCAGTTCTTC.

CDR3 nucleotides: TGTGCCAGCAGCGCAGGACGCGGGGTGAGGGTAAGCACAGATACGCAGTATTTT. This sequence encodes CASSAGRGVRVSTDTQYF. The rearrangement joins TRBV25-1 to TRBJ2-3; D possibly corresponds to TRBD2 (6 bases). V was trimmed by 6 bases and J by 0 bases, leaving 22 bases between them. CDR1 and CDR2 from the germline V gene are MGHDK and SYGVNS. The length of the CDR3 is 18 residues.

This chain joins TRBV6-1 and TRBJ1-1, with D maybe TRBD1 (5 bases). V was clipped by 6 bases and J by 0 bases, with 11 bases between them. CDR1 and CDR2 (germline): MNHNS, SASEGT. The CDR3 spans 14 residues. CDR3 amino acids: CASSFTDMNTEAFF. For the CDR3, the DNA is TGTGCCAGCAGCTTCACGGACATGAACACTGAAGCTTTCTTT.

The J gene is TRBJ2-1, the V gene TRBV28; weak D call: TRBD1 (7 bases). Trimming cost V 3 bases and J 4 bases, with 25 bases left between them. Germline V lookup: CDR1 MDHEN, CDR2 SYDVKM. The CDR3 runs to 19 residues. The CDR3 nucleotides are TGTGCCAGCAGTTTCTTTGACAGGGCGGGTAGCGGACCTTACAATGAGCAGTTCTTC. This encodes CASSFFDRAGSGPYNEQFF.

The chain joins TRBV27 to TRBJ2-3; D gene unclear. The V gene lost 8 bases and the J gene lost 0 bases, with 18 bases spanning the gap. Germline CDR1 MNHEY, CDR2 SMNVEV (reference sequence). This CDR3 comprises 16 residues. CDR3 protein: CASQEWRSASTDTQYF. As DNA, the CDR3 is TGTGCCAGCCAAGAATGGCGGTCTGCTAGCACAGATACGCAGTATTTT.

The chain combines TRBV4-1 with TRBJ2-3, with 8 bases fitting TRBD2. Germline CDR1 and CDR2: MGHRA and YSYEKL. V trimming: 0 bases; J trimming: 7 bases; junction bases outside the gene matches: 9. This CDR3 contains 16 residues. DNA for the CDR3: TGCGCCAGCAGCCAAGATCGCTCCCAGCGGGGGCATACGCAGTATTTT. Amino acid sequence: CASSQDRSQRGHTQYF.

This chain connects TRBV20-1 to TRBJ1-5, with D possibly matching TRBD1 (6 bases). Germline assignment: CDR1 DFQATT and CDR2 SNEGSKA (reference sequence). The length of the CDR3 is 13 residues. V was shortened by 2 bases and J by 5 bases, with 10 bases between the two germline ends. As DNA, the CDR3 is TGCAGTGCTAGATACAGGGCTTATCAGCCCCAGCATTTT. Translated, it gives CSARYRAYQPQHF.

CDR3 sequence: CSARAVTDTQYF. In DNA, the CDR3 is TGCAGTGCTAGAGCCGTCACAGATACGCAGTATTTT. The chain has TRBV20-1 and TRBJ2-3; the D is unclear. CDR3 length: 12 residues. Per germline, CDR1 DFQATT and CDR2 SNEGSKA (reference sequence). Trimming shortened V by 1 base and J by 2 bases, and 4 bases separated the two germline ends.